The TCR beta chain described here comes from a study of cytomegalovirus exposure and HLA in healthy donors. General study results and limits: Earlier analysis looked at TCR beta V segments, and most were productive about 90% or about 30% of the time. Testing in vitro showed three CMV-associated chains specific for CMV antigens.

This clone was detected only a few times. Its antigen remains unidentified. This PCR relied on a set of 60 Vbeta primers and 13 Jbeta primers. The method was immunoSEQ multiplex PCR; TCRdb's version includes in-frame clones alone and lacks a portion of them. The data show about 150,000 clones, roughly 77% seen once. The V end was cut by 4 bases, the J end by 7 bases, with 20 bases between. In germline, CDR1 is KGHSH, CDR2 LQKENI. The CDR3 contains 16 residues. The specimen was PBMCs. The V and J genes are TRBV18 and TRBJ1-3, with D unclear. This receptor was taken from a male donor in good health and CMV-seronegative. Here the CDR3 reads CASSLYGNPQANTIYF. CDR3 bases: TGTGCCAGCTCACTTTATGGTAATCCGCAGGCGAACACCATATATTTT.